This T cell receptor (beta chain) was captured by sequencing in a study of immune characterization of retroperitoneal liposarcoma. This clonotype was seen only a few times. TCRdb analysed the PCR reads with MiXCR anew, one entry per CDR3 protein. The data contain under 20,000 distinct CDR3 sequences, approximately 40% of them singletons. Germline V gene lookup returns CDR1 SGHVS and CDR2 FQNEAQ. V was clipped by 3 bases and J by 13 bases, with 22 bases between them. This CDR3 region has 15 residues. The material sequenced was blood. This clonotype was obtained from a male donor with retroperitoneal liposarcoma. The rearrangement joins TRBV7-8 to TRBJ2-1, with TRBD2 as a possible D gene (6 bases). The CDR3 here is CASSLIGGSRETQFF. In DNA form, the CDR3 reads TGTGCCAGCAGCTTGATTGGGGGGAGCCGGGAGACCCAGTTCTTC.